This TCR beta chain is drawn from a study of technical replicates of blood from four donors. Generated by immunoSEQ multiplex PCR, the TCRdb table keeps only in-frame clones and is missing some. Found here are 53,000 or so clones, around 84% of them singletons; the top ten hold approximately 5.9%. Sequences were obtained from PBMCs. This TCR was recovered from a human donor in good health. Some clones in this sample may be carry-over from other donors' samples.

The CDR3 sequence is CASSQETGDGYGYTF. The CDR3, as DNA: TGCGCCAGCAGCCAAGAGACAGGGGATGGTTATGGCTACACCTTC. This sequence joins TRBV4-3 and TRBJ1-2; 8 positions match TRBD1. This CDR3 has 15 amino acids. Trimming removed 0 bases from V and 5 bases from J; junction bases left unmatched: 5. Looked up from germline, CDR1 is LGHNA and CDR2 is YSLEER.